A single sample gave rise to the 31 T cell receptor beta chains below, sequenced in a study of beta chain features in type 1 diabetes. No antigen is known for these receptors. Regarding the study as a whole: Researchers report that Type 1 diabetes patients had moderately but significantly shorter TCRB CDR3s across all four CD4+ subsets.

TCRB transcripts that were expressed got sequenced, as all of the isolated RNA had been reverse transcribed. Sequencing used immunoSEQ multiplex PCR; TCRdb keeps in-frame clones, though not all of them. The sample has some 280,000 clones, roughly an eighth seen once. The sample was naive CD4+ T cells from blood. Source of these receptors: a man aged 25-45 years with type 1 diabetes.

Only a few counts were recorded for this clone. The CDR3 coding sequence is TGTGCCAGCAGCCGAGGACAGGGGGGCGGCTACACCTTC. Translated, it gives CASSRGQGGGYTF. The gene calls are TRBV7-9 and TRBJ1-2, with 10 bases lining up with TRBD1. The CDR3 is made up of 13 amino acids. V shed 5 bases, J shed 8 bases, and the junction held 5 bases outside the gene matches. Germline V gene data show CDR1 as SEHNR and CDR2 as FQNEAQ (reference sequence).

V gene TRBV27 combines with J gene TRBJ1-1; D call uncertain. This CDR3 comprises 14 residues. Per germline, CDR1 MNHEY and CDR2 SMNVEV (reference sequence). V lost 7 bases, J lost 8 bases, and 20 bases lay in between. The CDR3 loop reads CASTKNGRGIEAFF. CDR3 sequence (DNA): TGTGCCAGCACGAAAAATGGCCGAGGAATCGAAGCTTTCTTT.

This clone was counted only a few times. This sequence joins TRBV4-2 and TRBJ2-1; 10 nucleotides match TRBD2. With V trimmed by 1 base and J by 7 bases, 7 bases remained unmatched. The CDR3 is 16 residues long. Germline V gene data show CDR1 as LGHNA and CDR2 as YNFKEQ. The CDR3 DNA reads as TGTGCCAGCAGCCAAGTATCCCTAGCGGGAGAGAATGAGCAGTTCTTC. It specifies CASSQVSLAGENEQFF.

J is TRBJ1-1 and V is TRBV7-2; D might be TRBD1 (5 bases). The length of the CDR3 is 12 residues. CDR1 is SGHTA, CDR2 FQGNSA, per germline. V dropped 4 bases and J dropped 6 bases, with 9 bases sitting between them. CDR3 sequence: CASSSSGPEAFF. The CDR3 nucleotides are TGTGCCAGCAGCTCATCAGGGCCTGAAGCTTTCTTT.

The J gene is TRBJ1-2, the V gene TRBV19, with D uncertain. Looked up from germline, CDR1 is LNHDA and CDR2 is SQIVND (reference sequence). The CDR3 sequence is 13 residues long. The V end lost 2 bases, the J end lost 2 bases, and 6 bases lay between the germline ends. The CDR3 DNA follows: TGTGCCAGTAGTATACAGCGCAACTATGGCTACACCTTC. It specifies CASSIQRNYGYTF.

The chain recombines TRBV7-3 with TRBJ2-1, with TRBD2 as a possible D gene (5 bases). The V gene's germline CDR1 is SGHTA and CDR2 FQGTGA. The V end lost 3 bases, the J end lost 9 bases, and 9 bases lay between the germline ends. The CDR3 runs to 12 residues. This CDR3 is CASSFYEGEQFF. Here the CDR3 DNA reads TGTGCCAGCAGCTTCTATGAGGGTGAGCAGTTCTTC.

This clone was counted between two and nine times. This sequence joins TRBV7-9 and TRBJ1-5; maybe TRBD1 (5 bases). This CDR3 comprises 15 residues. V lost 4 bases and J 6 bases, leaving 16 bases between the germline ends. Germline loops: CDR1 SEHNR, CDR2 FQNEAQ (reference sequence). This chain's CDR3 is CASSWDGTGGQPQHF. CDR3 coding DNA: TGTGCCAGCAGCTGGGACGGGACCGGGGGTCAGCCCCAGCATTTT.

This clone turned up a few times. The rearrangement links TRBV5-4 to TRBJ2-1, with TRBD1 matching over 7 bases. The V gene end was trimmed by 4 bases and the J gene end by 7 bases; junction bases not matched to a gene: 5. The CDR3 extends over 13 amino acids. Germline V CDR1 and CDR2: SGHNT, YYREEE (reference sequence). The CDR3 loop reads CASSTDRVNEQFF. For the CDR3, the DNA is TGTGCCAGCAGCACAGACAGGGTAAATGAGCAGTTCTTC.

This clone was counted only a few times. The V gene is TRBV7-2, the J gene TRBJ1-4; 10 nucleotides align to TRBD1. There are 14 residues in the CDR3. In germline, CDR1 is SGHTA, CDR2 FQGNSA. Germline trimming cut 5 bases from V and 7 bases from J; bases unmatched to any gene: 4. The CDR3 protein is CASSATGGSEKLFF. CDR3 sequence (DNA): TGTGCCAGCAGCGCGACAGGGGGCTCTGAAAAACTGTTTTTT.

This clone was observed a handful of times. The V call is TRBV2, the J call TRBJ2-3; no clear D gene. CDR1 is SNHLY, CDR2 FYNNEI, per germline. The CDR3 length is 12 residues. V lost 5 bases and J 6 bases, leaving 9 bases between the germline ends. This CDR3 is CASSTLADTQYF. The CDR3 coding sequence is TGTGCCAGCAGTACTCTTGCGGATACGCAGTATTTT.

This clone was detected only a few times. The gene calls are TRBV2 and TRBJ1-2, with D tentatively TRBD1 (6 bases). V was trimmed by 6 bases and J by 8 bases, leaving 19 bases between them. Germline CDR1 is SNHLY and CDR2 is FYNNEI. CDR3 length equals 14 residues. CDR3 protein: CASSAGRRQEGYTF. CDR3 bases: TGTGCCAGCAGCGCGGGCCGGCGACAGGAGGGCTACACCTTC. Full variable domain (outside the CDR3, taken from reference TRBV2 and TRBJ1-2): EPEVTQTPSHQVTQMGQEVILRCVPISNHLYFYWYRQILGQKVEFLVSFYNNEISEKSEIFDDQFSVERPDGSNFTLKIRSTKLEDSAMYFCASSAGRRQEGYTFGSGTRLTVV.

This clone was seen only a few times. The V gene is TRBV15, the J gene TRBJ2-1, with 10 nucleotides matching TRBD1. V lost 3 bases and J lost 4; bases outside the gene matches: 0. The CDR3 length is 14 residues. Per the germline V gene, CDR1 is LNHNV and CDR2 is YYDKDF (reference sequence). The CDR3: CATSRDRGYNEQFF. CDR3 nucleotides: TGTGCCACCAGCAGGGACAGGGGGTACAATGAGCAGTTCTTC.

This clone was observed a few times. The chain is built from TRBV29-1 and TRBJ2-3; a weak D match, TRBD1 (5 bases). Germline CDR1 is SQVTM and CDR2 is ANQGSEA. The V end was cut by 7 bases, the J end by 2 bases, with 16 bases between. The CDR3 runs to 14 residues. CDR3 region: CSGGQGRHTDTQYF. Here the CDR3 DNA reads TGCAGCGGGGGTCAGGGTCGGCACACAGATACGCAGTATTTT.

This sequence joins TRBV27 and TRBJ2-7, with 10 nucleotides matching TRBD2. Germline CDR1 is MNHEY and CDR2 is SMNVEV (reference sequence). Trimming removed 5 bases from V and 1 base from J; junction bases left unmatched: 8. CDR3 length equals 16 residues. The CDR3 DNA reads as TGTGCCAGCAGTCGGCTAGCGGGAGTCGTTTCCTACGAGCAGTACTTC. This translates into CASSRLAGVVSYEQYF.

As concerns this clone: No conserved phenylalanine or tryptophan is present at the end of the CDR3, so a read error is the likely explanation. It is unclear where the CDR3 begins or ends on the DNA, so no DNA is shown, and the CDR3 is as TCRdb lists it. The CDR3 is CASSLTPAASII. The chain has TRBV28 and TRBJ2-3; whether TRBD2, the table's D call, matches the DNA was not checked. The germline gives CDR1 MDHEN, CDR2 SYDVKM. The CDR3 is made up of 12 amino acids, end residues included.

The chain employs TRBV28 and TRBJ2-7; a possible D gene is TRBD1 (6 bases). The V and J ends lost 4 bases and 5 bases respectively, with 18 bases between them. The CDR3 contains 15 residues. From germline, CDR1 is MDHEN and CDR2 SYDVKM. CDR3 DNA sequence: TGTGCCAGCAGTTCACCCGGAGCAGGGGACCACGAGCAGTACTTC. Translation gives CASSSPGAGDHEQYF.

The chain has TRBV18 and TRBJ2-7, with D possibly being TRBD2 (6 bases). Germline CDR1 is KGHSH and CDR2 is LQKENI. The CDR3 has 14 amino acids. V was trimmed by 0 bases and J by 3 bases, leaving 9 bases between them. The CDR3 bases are TGTGCCAGCTCACCACCGGGGGGTGGCTACGAGCAGTACTTC. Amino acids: CASSPPGGGYEQYF.

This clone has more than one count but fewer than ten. CDR3 loop: CASSWASSGANVLTF. As DNA, the CDR3 is TGTGCCAGCAGCTGGGCCAGCTCTGGGGCCAACGTCCTGACTTTC. The chain combines TRBV11-1 with TRBJ2-6, with D uncertain. With 4 bases removed from V and 0 bases from J, the gap between germline ends came to 7 bases. CDR3 length: 15 residues. CDR1 and CDR2 from the germline V gene are SGHAT and FQDESV (reference sequence).

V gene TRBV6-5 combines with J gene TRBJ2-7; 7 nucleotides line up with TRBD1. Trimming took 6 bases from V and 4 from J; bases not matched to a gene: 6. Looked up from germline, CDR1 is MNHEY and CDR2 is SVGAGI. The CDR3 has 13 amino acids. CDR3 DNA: TGTGCCAGCAGCAGGGACAGAGTGTACGAGCAGTACTTC. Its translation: CASSRDRVYEQYF.

The CDR3 sequence: CASSLSFAMRDTIYF. CDR3 nucleotides: TGTGCCAGCAGTTTATCGTTCGCCATGAGAGACACCATATATTTT. The gene calls are TRBV27 and TRBJ1-3; D is unresolved. The CDR3 totals 15 residues. Germline V gene data show CDR1 as MNHEY and CDR2 as SMNVEV (reference sequence). Between the trimmed V and J ends, which lost 0 bases and 8 bases, there was a span of 14 bases.

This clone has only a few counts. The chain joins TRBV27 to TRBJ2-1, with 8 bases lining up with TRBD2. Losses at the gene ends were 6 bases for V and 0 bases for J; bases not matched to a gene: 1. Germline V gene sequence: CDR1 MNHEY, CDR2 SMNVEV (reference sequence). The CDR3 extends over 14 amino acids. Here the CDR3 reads CASRGTSSYNEQFF. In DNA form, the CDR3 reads TGTGCCAGCAGGGGGACTAGCTCCTACAATGAGCAGTTCTTC.

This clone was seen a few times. CDR3 loop: CASSLVPGQSGQYF. DNA of the CDR3: TGCGCCAGCAGCTTGGTCCCGGGACAGTCGGGTCAGTACTTC. The rearrangement links TRBV5-1 to TRBJ2-4; 7 bases fit TRBD1. The CDR3 extends over 14 amino acids. Germline-derived CDR1 and CDR2 are SGHRS and YFSETQ. Trimming at V came to 0 bases and at J to 12 bases, leaving 9 bases not matched to a gene.

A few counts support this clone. CDR3: CASSRSSGFSGPYNEQFF. CDR3 DNA: TGTGCCAGCAGCCGTAGTAGCGGCTTTAGCGGCCCCTACAATGAGCAGTTCTTC. The V and J genes are TRBV11-1 and TRBJ2-1, with D perhaps matching TRBD2 (6 bases). Germline loops: CDR1 SGHAT, CDR2 FQDESV (reference sequence). The CDR3 is 18 residues long. Trimming shortened V by 5 bases and J by 2 bases, and 22 bases separated the two germline ends.

Here the CDR3 DNA reads TGTGCCAGCAGAGGGGAGGGAGGTTACGAGCAGTACTTC. It encodes CASRGEGGYEQYF. The chain couples TRBV2 to TRBJ2-7; 7 bases match TRBD2. The germline V gene encodes CDR1 SNHLY and CDR2 FYNNEI. V lost 6 bases, J lost 4 bases, and 6 bases stayed unmatched. The CDR3 loop spans 13 amino acids. Variable domain in full (rest from reference TRBV2 and TRBJ2-7): EPEVTQTPSHQVTQMGQEVILRCVPISNHLYFYWYRQILGQKVEFLVSFYNNEISEKSEIFDDQFSVERPDGSNFTLKIRSTKLEDSAMYFCASRGEGGYEQYFGPGTRLTVT.

The CDR3 bases are TGTGCCAGCAGCCCACGGGAGTCGACAATCACAGATACGCAGTATTTT. Translation: CASSPRESTITDTQYF. The chain carries TRBV5-6 and TRBJ2-3; D perhaps matches TRBD2 (6 bases). V was trimmed by 4 bases and J by 2 bases, leaving 17 bases between them. The length of the CDR3 is 16 residues. CDR1 is SGHDT, CDR2 YYEEEE, per germline.

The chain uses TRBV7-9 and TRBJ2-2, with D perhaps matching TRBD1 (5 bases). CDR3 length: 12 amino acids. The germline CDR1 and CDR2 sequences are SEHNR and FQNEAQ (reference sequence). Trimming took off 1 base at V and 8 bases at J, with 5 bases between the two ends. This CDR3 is CASSLGQGELFF. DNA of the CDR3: TGTGCCAGCAGCTTAGGACAGGGGGAGCTGTTTTTT.

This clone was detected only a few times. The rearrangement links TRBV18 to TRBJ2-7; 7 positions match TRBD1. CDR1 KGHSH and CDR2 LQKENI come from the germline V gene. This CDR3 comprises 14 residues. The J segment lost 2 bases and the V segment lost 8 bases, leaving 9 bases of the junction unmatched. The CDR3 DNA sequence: TGTGCCAGCGCAAACCGGGACAGCGCCTACGAGCAGTACTTC. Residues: CASANRDSAYEQYF.

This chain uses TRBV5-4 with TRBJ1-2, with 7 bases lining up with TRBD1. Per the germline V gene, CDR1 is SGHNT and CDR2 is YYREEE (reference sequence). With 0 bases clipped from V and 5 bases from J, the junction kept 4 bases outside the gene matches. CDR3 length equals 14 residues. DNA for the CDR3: TGTGCCAGCAGCTTGGACAGGGGCCCGTATGGCTACACCTTC. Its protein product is CASSLDRGPYGYTF.

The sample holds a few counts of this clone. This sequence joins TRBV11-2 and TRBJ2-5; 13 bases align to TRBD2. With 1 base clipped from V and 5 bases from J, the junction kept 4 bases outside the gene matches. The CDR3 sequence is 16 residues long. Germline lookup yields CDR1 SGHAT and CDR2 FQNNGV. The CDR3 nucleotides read TGTGCCAGCAGCTTAGGGGGACTAGCGGGATCCGAGACCCAGTACTTC. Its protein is CASSLGGLAGSETQYF.

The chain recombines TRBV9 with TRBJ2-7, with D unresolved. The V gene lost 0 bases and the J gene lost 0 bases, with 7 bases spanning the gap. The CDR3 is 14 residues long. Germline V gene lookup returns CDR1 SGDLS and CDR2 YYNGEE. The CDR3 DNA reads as TGTGCCAGCAGCGTAGGGCAGTTCTCCTACGAGCAGTACTTC. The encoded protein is CASSVGQFSYEQYF.

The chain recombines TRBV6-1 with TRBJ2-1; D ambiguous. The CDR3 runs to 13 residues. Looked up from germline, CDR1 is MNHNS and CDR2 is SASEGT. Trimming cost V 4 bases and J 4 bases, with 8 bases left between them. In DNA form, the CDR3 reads TGTGCCAGCAGTGGAAACTTTTACAATGAGCAGTTCTTC. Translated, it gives CASSGNFYNEQFF.